The sequence of this T cell receptor beta chain was determined in a study of cytomegalovirus exposure and HLA in healthy donors. PCR amplification relied on 60 Vbeta primers (plus 13 Jbeta primers). Sequencing was performed with immunoSEQ multiplex PCR; in TCRdb, only in-frame clones are kept and a portion is missing. The table records more than 85,000 clones, approximately 70% of them present only once. Trimming left V 0 bases short and J 6 bases short, with 15 bases between. Germline V gives CDR1 LNHNV, CDR2 YYDKDF (reference sequence). This CDR3 has 15 amino acids. Participants comprised healthy donors of bone marrow. On this clone: The antigen remains unidentified.

Findings and limits, study-wide: Among TCR sequences, most were rare, though some public TCRs appeared in many donors. It is likely that the observed cluster of highly shared sequence variants was a sequencing artifact. Immune exposure information available was restricted to CMV serostatus.

J is TRBJ2-7 and V is TRBV15; D is perhaps TRBD2 (5 bases). The sequence came from a woman in her forties or fifties in good health and CMV-seropositive. Specimen: PBMCs. The CDR3 DNA reads as TGTGCCACCAGCAGAGATTTAAGCGGTCGAGGCGAGCAGTACTTC. This translates into CATSRDLSGRGEQYF.